The sequence of this T cell receptor (beta chain) was determined in a study of blood T cell repertoires in COVID-19 (TCRdb year 2020). For context, the study as a whole: Collaborator samples came from the United States, Italy and Spain and covered acute and convalescent phases of COVID-19. HLA class I and class II types, where available, came from metadata supplied by the sample provider rather than from assay-based typing. The prospective study material was composed of cDNA or gDNA derived from T cells, B-cell-depleted T cells, or PBMCs. The samples were drawn from the first 160 participants of the ongoing ImmuneRACE study and from under 1,500 subjects provided by 6 global collaborators. The sample metadata nearly always contained a de-identified subject ID, COVID-19 status, age in years and sex. The repertoires were released in a freely available public database meant as a resource for research on the immune response to SARS-CoV-2. The dataset comprised deeply sampled blood TCRbeta repertoires from subjects exposed to, actively infected with, or recovered from COVID-19.

With respect to this clone: Its recognized antigen is unknown. Within one base of it there is no much larger clone, and no base qualities were kept.

General study outcomes and caveats: Clinical and demographic metadata were provided uncurated, with the amount varying by source and participant.

The trim is 6 bases for V and 3 bases for J, with a gap of 11 bases between the germline ends. Taken from cysteine to phenylalanine, the CDR3 has 13 residues. Solely the CDR3 DNA is kept, with 39 bases framed from the first base. According to the germline V gene, CDR1 reads SNHLY and CDR2 reads FYNNEI. One collaborating source in Seattle enrolled patients while the patients were actively infected and followed the patients over time throughout the course of disease. The collaborating institutions used their own protocols to collect whole blood in K2EDTA tubes. For TCRbeta analysis, collaborators shipped samples as frozen whole blood, isolated PBMCs, or DNA extracted from either of those sample types. The immunoSEQ Assay, a bias-controlled multiplex PCR, was used to amplify TCRbeta CDR3 regions from genomic DNA. Per the source publication's procedure: The number of nucleated cells in each sample was estimated by amplification of reference gene primers within the assay. To quantify the absolute abundance of each unique TCRbeta CDR3 rearrangement, sequence reads were collapsed and filtered. For each sample, productive Simpson clonality was calculated as the square root of Simpson's diversity index across productive rearrangements. In its TCRdb copy, this immuneACCESS table keeps in-frame sequences only and misses some clones. Where compared with another copy, unresolved V genes explain less than half of these, and the others have no known cause. V and J calls and clone size come straight from that table; D and trimming were deduced from the DNA. Within this sample are about 120,000 clones, with around nine tenths of them counted one time only. The ten most abundant clones make up 4.6% of the sample.

Sequencing input: peripheral blood. The source is a man aged 55 to 70 with COVID-19, enrolled during active disease. The rearrangement joined TRBV2 to TRBJ2-5, with an unclear D gene assignment. The sequenced DNA is TGTGCCAGCAGCCCTCCTAGTGAAGAGACCCAGTACTTC. It is translated as CASSPPSEETQYF. The variable domain in full, with residues beyond the CDR3 obtained from the reference TRBV2 and TRBJ2-5 genes, is EPEVTQTPSHQVTQMGQEVILRCVPISNHLYFYWYRQILGQKVEFLVSFYNNEISEKSEIFDDQFSVERPDGSNFTLKIRSTKLEDSAMYFCASSPPSEETQYFGPGTRLLVL.